The 25 T cell receptor beta chains in this list originate from one sample, sequenced in a study of post-analysis software for immune sequencing data. Whole-study findings and limits: Among about 5 TRBV segments more frequent in patients than controls were TRBV5-6, TRBV5-1 and TRBV20-1.

Antigens of these TCRs are unknown. The authors incorporated unique molecular identifiers into the TCR beta cDNA libraries. TCRdb reprocessed the PCR reads with MiXCR, giving one entry per CDR3 protein. The sample gives 400,000 to 500,000 distinct CDR3 sequences, roughly 40% of which show up once; around 8% is in the top ten. The sequencing sample was made of blood. Every receptor here comes from a girl aged 2 to 10 with multiple sclerosis.

This clonotype was counted ten times or more. This sequence joins TRBV7-2 and TRBJ1-5; D is unclear. Trimming removed 3 bases at V and 5 bases at J, with 8 bases between. This CDR3 has 13 amino acids. Germline V CDR1 and CDR2: SGHTA, FQGNSA. The CDR3 DNA is TGTGCCAGCAGCTTTGGAACCTATCAGCCCCAGCATTTT. Protein: CASSFGTYQPQHF.

The V call is TRBV12-3 or TRBV12-4, the J call TRBJ2-1; 9 nucleotides match TRBD2. Unmatched junction bases numbered 6, after V lost 3 bases and J lost 6 bases. This CDR3 is 15 amino acids long. The CDR3, as DNA: TGTGCCAGCAGTTTTTGGCGGGAGGGGACCAATGAGCAGTTCTTC. Translation gives CASSFWREGTNEQFF.

This clonotype was observed at least ten times. The V call is TRBV3-1, the J call TRBJ2-3; the D is unclear. The V gene's germline CDR1 is LGHDT and CDR2 YNNKEL (reference sequence). This CDR3 has 12 residues. Between the trimmed V and J ends, which lost 1 base and 6 bases, there was a span of 5 bases. This CDR3 reads CASSQVTDTQYF. The DNA for the CDR3 is TGTGCCAGCAGCCAAGTTACCGATACGCAGTATTTT.

V gene TRBV14 combines with J gene TRBJ2-1, with D perhaps TRBD2 (6 bases). The CDR3 contains 19 residues. The germline V and J ends were trimmed by 0 bases and 4 bases, with 22 bases remaining between them. Looked up from germline, CDR1 is SGHDN and CDR2 is FVKESK. DNA of the CDR3: TGTGCCAGCAGCCAAGATCTCGAGACTAGGAGTCTCCGGTACAATGAGCAGTTCTTC. It translates to CASSQDLETRSLRYNEQFF. The full variable domain, completed using reference TRBV14 and TRBJ2-1, is EAGVTQFPSHSVIEKGQTVTLRCDPISGHDNLYWYRRVMGKEIKFLLHFVKESKQDESGMPNNRFLAERTGGTYSTLKVQPAELEDSGVYFCASSQDLETRSLRYNEQFFGPGTRLTVL.

The J gene is TRBJ2-5, the V gene TRBV7-9, with TRBD2 as a possible D gene (6 bases). There are 15 residues in the CDR3. V gave up 1 base and J gave up 4 bases, with 13 bases separating them. Germline V lookup: CDR1 SEHNR, CDR2 FQNEAQ (reference sequence). The CDR3 loop is CASSLVGTQGETQYF. CDR3 bases: TGTGCCAGCAGCTTAGTGGGGACTCAGGGAGAGACCCAGTACTTC.

V is TRBV14 and J is TRBJ2-5, with D unresolved. Per the germline V gene, CDR1 is SGHDN and CDR2 is FVKESK. V was trimmed by 3 bases and J by 7 bases, leaving 6 bases between them. This CDR3 is 11 amino acids long. The CDR3 bases are TGTGCCAGCAGCCAGGGGATGACCCAGTACTTC. This encodes CASSQGMTQYF.

This clonotype was picked up a small number of times. The chain combines TRBV9 with TRBJ2-5; no clear D gene. CDR3 length: 12 residues. The V end was cut by 3 bases, the J end by 7 bases, with 10 bases between. The germline V gene has CDR1 SGDLS and CDR2 YYNGEE. The CDR3 bases are TGTGCCAGCAGCGCAATTCCGGGGACCCAGTACTTC. Its protein product is CASSAIPGTQYF.

The chain employs TRBV28 and TRBJ1-4, with 8 bases lining up with TRBD1. CDR1 and CDR2 from the germline V gene are MDHEN and SYDVKM. V shed 8 bases and J 2 bases; nucleotides not matched to a gene: 4. The CDR3 runs 14 residues. The chain's CDR3 is CASGRTGTNEKLFF. In DNA form, the CDR3 reads TGTGCCAGCGGCCGGACAGGGACTAATGAAAAACTGTTTTTT.

J is TRBJ1-1 and V is TRBV3-1; D ambiguous. There are 14 residues in the CDR3. Germline-derived CDR1 and CDR2 are LGHDT and YNNKEL (reference sequence). V was pared by 5 bases and J by 4 bases, with 14 bases between. CDR3 sequence (DNA): TGTGCCAGCAGCGGGTTGGGCCCTTTCACTGAAGCTTTCTTT. Amino acids: CASSGLGPFTEAFF.

V is TRBV10-3 and J is TRBJ2-1; D is unresolved. Trimming removed 0 bases from V and 9 bases from J, with 12 bases in between. Germline CDR1 reads ENHRY; CDR2 reads SYGVKD. CDR3 length: 14 residues. The CDR3 sequence is CAISESLLWIEQFF. Written as DNA, the CDR3 is TGTGCCATCAGTGAGTCCCTCCTTTGGATTGAGCAGTTCTTC.

This clonotype was observed a few times. The chain carries TRBV7-3 and TRBJ2-2, with 10 bases that match TRBD2. Germline-derived CDR1 and CDR2 are SGHTA and FQGTGA. This CDR3 spans 16 amino acids. The ends lost 2 bases at V and 2 bases at J; junction bases unmatched: 2. The CDR3 here is CASSLLAGDNTGELFF. CDR3 DNA: TGTGCCAGCAGCTTACTAGCGGGGGACAACACCGGGGAGCTGTTTTTT.

The chain recombines TRBV29-1 with TRBJ1-1; D gene ambiguous. Per germline, CDR1 SQVTM and CDR2 ANQGSEA. Trimming removed 4 bases at V and 0 bases at J, with 15 bases between. CDR3 length: 15 amino acids. The CDR3: CSVVTTLPMNTEAFF. The CDR3 DNA reads as TGCAGCGTTGTAACGACGCTACCCATGAACACTGAAGCTTTCTTT.

The chain uses TRBV5-4 and TRBJ1-2; 7 nucleotides match TRBD1. Germline V gene sequence: CDR1 SGHNT, CDR2 YYREEE (reference sequence). CDR3 size: 14 residues. Trimming removed 1 base from V and 4 bases from J; junction bases left unmatched: 4. The CDR3 DNA sequence: TGTGCCAGCAGCTTGCTGGACAGGCCCTATGGCTACACCTTC. It codes for CASSLLDRPYGYTF.

The V call is TRBV21-1, the J call TRBJ1-5. TRBV21-1 has pseudogene status. The CDR3 length is 14 residues. CDR3 in amino acids: CASSHPRLNQPQHF. In DNA form, the CDR3 reads TGTGCCAGCAGCCACCCACGCCTTAATCAGCCCCAGCATTTT.

The sample holds many counts of this clonotype. The chain couples TRBV15 to TRBJ2-6; 8 bases match TRBD1. The V and J ends lost 8 bases and 1 base, in that order; junction bases with no gene match: 4. Germline V gene data show CDR1 as LNHNV and CDR2 as YYDKDF (reference sequence). The CDR3 is made up of 15 amino acids. For the CDR3, the DNA is TGTGCCACCGGACAGGGCTCATCTGGGGCCAACGTCCTGACTTTC. It encodes CATGQGSSGANVLTF.

The chain recombines TRBV6-6 with TRBJ2-7, with 7 positions matching TRBD2. TRBJ2-5 explains the end of the DNA better; the J call may be wrong. The germline V gene has CDR1 MNHNY and CDR2 SVGAGI (reference sequence). This CDR3 is built from 16 residues. The CDR3, as DNA: TGTGCCAGCAGTTACTCGATTCGGGGGGTGAGGGAGACCCAGTACTTC. This sequence encodes CASSYSIRGVRETQYF.

V usage is TRBV7-9 and J usage is TRBJ2-7, with D possibly TRBD2 on 5 matching bases. The germline V gene has CDR1 SEHNR and CDR2 FQNEAQ (reference sequence). Trimming removed 3 bases from V and 7 bases from J, with 13 bases in between. The CDR3 has 13 amino acids. CDR3 protein: CASSLDLWREQYF. The CDR3 DNA follows: TGTGCCAGCAGCTTGGACCTATGGAGGGAGCAGTACTTC.

This clonotype was seen only a few times. Here the CDR3 reads CASRPSVPSYEQYF. DNA for the CDR3: TGTGCCAGCAGACCGAGTGTCCCCTCCTACGAGCAGTACTTC. V is TRBV18 and J is TRBJ2-7, with unresolved D. This CDR3 contains 14 residues. Looked up from germline, CDR1 is KGHSH and CDR2 is LQKENI. V dropped 8 bases and J dropped 0 bases, with 14 bases sitting between them.

The rearrangement uses TRBV7-3 and TRBJ2-1; D uncertain. Per the germline V gene, CDR1 is SGHTA and CDR2 is FQGTGA. The CDR3 spans 15 residues. V was pared by 2 bases and J by 4 bases, with 12 bases between. DNA for the CDR3: TGTGCCAGCAGCTTAGGTCCTAGTCCTTACAATGAGCAGTTCTTC. Its protein product is CASSLGPSPYNEQFF.

The rearrangement uses TRBV28 and TRBJ2-4, with a weak D call TRBD1 (5 bases). Germline V gene data show CDR1 as MDHEN and CDR2 as SYDVKM. Trimming stripped 3 bases from V and 6 bases from J, with 12 bases between. The CDR3 extends over 14 amino acids. CDR3 amino acids: CASSFPAGLNIQYF. CDR3 nucleotides: TGTGCCAGCAGTTTTCCGGCAGGGCTAAACATTCAGTACTTC.

V gene TRBV6-4 combines with J gene TRBJ2-7; possibly TRBD1 for D (5 bases). The CDR3 extends over 14 amino acids. Per the germline V gene, CDR1 is MRHNA and CDR2 is SNTAGT. Deletions cut 6 bases from V and 0 bases from J, with 12 bases between. The CDR3 sequence is CASRQQESSYEQYF. The CDR3 region has the DNA TGTGCCAGCAGACAACAGGAAAGCTCCTACGAGCAGTACTTC.

This clonotype showed up just a few times. The V gene is TRBV6-5, the J gene TRBJ2-1; TRBD2 matches at 7 bases. The J segment lost 2 bases and the V segment lost 0 bases, leaving 1 base of the junction unmatched. The V gene's germline CDR1 is MNHEY and CDR2 SVGAGI. CDR3 length: 15 amino acids. CDR3: CASSYSAGAYNEQFF. CDR3 coding DNA: TGTGCCAGCAGTTACTCGGCGGGGGCCTACAATGAGCAGTTCTTC.

As regards this clonotype: At one end, the junction sequence differs from germline, possibly due to a read error. The rearrangement uses TRBV6-5 and TRBJ1-5, with 10 bases aligning to TRBD1. CDR1 and CDR2 (germline): MNHEY, SVGAGI. The CDR3 is 14 residues long. CDR3 residues: CTSSLGTGDQPQHF. The CDR3 nucleotides read TGTACCAGCAGTTTGGGGACAGGGGATCAGCCCCAGCATTTT.

This chain links TRBV28 with TRBJ1-1; D may be TRBD1 (6 bases). From germline, CDR1 is MDHEN and CDR2 SYDVKM. Between the trimmed V and J ends, which lost 7 bases and 8 bases, there was a span of 20 bases. This CDR3 has 14 amino acids. CDR3 residues: CASTIPGTLREAFF. The CDR3 DNA is TGTGCCAGCACCATTCCCGGGACACTTAGGGAAGCTTTCTTT.

The CDR3 loop reads CASSSTGTQSYEQYF. The DNA of the CDR3 is TGTGCCAGCAGCTCGACCGGGACGCAATCCTACGAGCAGTACTTC. The rearrangement links TRBV9 to TRBJ2-7, with D possibly called TRBD1 or TRBD2 (5 bases each). V lost 4 bases and J lost 1, with 15 bases in between. Germline assignment: CDR1 SGDLS and CDR2 YYNGEE. This CDR3 is built from 15 residues.